This TCR beta chain stems from a study of T cells after yellow fever vaccination (dated by TCRdb to about 2019). Regarding the study in general: The SMART-Seq v4 Ultra Low Input RNA kit was used to prepare libraries from fractions with low cell numbers. To follow T-cell clones before and after both primary and booster YFV17D yellow fever vaccination, bulk TCR alpha and beta repertoires underwent longitudinal sequencing. Two healthy male donors made up the cohort, one aged 18 to 30 years and the other aged 30 to 40 years. Blood was drawn at multiple timepoints before and after primary and secondary immunization, with bulk PBMC replicates and cell subsets isolated.

This clonotype was counted at least ten times. The specificity of this receptor is unknown. Within one base of it there is no much larger clone, and no base qualities were kept. The treatment or condition label of this sample denotes: live attenuated yellow fever vaccine strain. A standard Ficoll-Paque protocol was used to isolate PBMCs from peripheral blood. Dynabeads CD4 and CD8 positive selection kits were used to isolate the CD4 and CD8 T-cell fractions. TriZol was used to extract RNA from bulk PBMCs, from CD4 and CD8 fractions, and from dextramer-positive and dextramer-negative fractions. The trim is 11 bases for V and 0 bases for J, with a gap of 13 bases between the germline ends. There are 13 amino acids in the CDR3, from cysteine to phenylalanine inclusive. Here the CDR3 DNA is all that survives: 39 bases in frame from base 1. TCR cDNA was synthesized by 5'RACE template switching, through which a universal primer site and unique molecular identifiers were introduced. Priming of cDNA synthesis was performed from both the TCR alpha and TCR beta constant segments. Library amplification used two PCR steps, and the second PCR step added sample barcodes and sequencing adapters. Sequencing of libraries was done on Illumina HiSeq 2500 (2x100 bp) or NovaSeq (2x150 bp). The source study handled its data this way. Demultiplexing of reads and collapsing into UMI consensus sequences were performed with MIGEC, and V(D)J alignment was carried out with MiXCR. Vaccine-responding clonotypes were defined with edgeR using replicate PBMC samples, requiring FDR below 0.01 and a log2 fold change above 5 up to day 15. Bulk clonotypes were assigned CD4 or CD8 identity according to which sequenced CD4 or CD8 repertoire held them at higher abundance. The public reads were run again by TCRdb, first through fastp at Q25 and then through MiXCR, and only productive beta chains were kept. Here each entry gathers all rows of one CDR3 protein and keeps the most common genes and DNA. TCRdb's processing, not the authors', yielded these V and J calls. A total of nearly 70,000 distinct CDR3 sequences appear in this sample, under 8% of them only once. The leading ten clones occupy roughly 35% of the sample.

What the study reported, not specific to this receptor: Most clones expanded after primary vaccination were re-detected after the booster (approximately 95% of CD4 and about 88% of CD8), suggesting broad memory maintenance. The study included only two donors, which limits how far the findings can be generalized. FACS-sorted repertoires could contain abundant contaminating clonotypes from the bulk population, so computational filtering was required. Compared with the primary T-cell response, the secondary T-cell response was faster but weaker, reaching its peak on day 5 rather than on day 15. A small fraction of clonotypes showed up in both the CD4 and CD8 compartments, probably as a result of convergent recombination.

The starting material was CD8+ T cells sorted from PBMCs, obtained roughly 45 days after the first yellow fever vaccination. Recombination joined TRBV23-1 with TRBJ1-1; the D gene is unclear. TRBV23-1 is given ORF status, its function remaining uncertain. The source of this sequence is a man aged 18-30 years who received the YFV17D yellow fever vaccine. The CDR3 region reads CACTRAVNTEAFF. The sequence in DNA is TGCGCCTGTACTCGGGCGGTGAACACTGAAGCTTTCTTT.